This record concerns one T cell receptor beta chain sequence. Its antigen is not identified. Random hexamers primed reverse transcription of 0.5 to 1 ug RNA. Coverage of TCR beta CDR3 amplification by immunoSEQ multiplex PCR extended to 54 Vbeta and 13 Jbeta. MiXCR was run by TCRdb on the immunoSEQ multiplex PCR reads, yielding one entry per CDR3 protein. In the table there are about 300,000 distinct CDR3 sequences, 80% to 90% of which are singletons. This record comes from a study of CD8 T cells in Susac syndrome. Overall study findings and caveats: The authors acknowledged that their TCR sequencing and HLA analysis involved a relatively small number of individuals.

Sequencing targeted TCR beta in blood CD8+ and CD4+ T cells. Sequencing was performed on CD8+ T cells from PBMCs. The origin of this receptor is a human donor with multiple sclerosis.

CDR3 loop: CASSPPLAGDNYGYTF. DNA of the CDR3: TGTGCCAGCAGCCCCCCCCTGGCAGGGGATAACTATGGCTACACCTTC. The V gene is TRBV7-9, the J gene TRBJ1-2; maybe TRBD1 (6 bases). The CDR3 is 16 residues long. The ends were cut back, 5 bases at V and 1 base at J, with 17 bases in the middle. The germline V gene has CDR1 SEHNR and CDR2 FQNEAQ (reference sequence).